This T cell receptor (beta chain) was sequenced during a study of shared clonotypes between healthy human individuals. Cells designated naive CD8 were CD45RO-negative and were positively selected for CCR7, with terminally differentiated effector memory CD45RA+ cells excluded. Using immunoSEQ multiplex PCR, the repertoire was profiled, and TCRdb retains in-frame clones only, with some absent. The sample shows over 2 million clones, about 95% of them seen only once. Sequences were obtained from naive CD8+ T cells sorted from blood. This receptor was taken from a man between 18 and 35 years old in good health.

As DNA, the CDR3 is TGTGCCAGCCGGCTGGTGGGGGCGCAAACTGAAGCTTTCTTT. This encodes CASRLVGAQTEAFF. The rearrangement uses TRBV27 and TRBJ1-1; possible D gene TRBD1, 6 bases. The CDR3 contains 14 residues. Per the germline V gene, CDR1 is MNHEY and CDR2 is SMNVEV (reference sequence). The germline V and J ends were trimmed by 8 bases and 5 bases, with 18 bases remaining between them.